A selection of T cell receptor beta chains follows, all from one sample in a study of OX40 agonist ivuxolimab in advanced cancers. Method: immunoSEQ multiplex PCR; TCRdb's copy keeps in-frame clones and lacks some. This sample has just over 90,000 clones, with around 94% found just once. The sample here was CD4+ or CD8+ T cells sorted from blood, taken in a trial of the OX40 agonist ivuxolimab. Receptors originate from an adult with an advanced solid tumor such as melanoma, head and neck, liver or kidney cancer. Both conserved end residues are part of each CDR3. A D gene is named only where the DNA matches it firmly.

J gene | V gene | D gene | CDR3 protein | CDR3 DNA
TRBJ2-7 | TRBV4-1 | TRBD2 | CASSQDLSGGTYEQYF | TGCGCCAGCAGCCAAGATCTAAGCGGGGGTACCTACGAGCAGTACTTC
TRBJ2-7 | TRBV4-3 | - | CASSQDWGVYEQYF | TGCGCCAGCAGCCAAGACTGGGGAGTCTACGAGCAGTACTTC
TRBJ1-2 | TRBV9 | TRBD1 | CASSVGPQGARYGYTF | TGTGCCAGCAGCGTAGGGCCTCAGGGGGCACGCTATGGCTACACCTTC
TRBJ2-3 | TRBV4-3 | TRBD2 | CASSRRLAGGQDTQYF | TGCGCCAGCAGCCGCCGACTAGCGGGGGGGCAAGATACGCAGTATTTT
TRBJ1-5 | TRBV14 | - | CASSQEDRLEGPQHF | TGTGCCAGCAGCCAAGAAGACAGACTGGAGGGGCCCCAGCATTTT
TRBJ1-4 | TRBV7-6 | TRBD1 | CASSPGQGLGEKLFF | TGTGCCAGCAGCCCCGGACAGGGCCTTGGGGAAAAACTGTTTTTT
TRBJ1-6 | TRBV6-5 | - | CASSFGVWSPLHF | TGTGCCAGCAGTTTTGGGGTTTGGTCACCCCTCCACTTT
TRBJ1-4 | TRBV25-1 | - | CASMIGLSEEKLFF | TGTGCCAGCATGATCGGTCTCTCCGAGGAAAAACTGTTTTTT
TRBJ2-3 | TRBV29-1 | - | CSVVSDSDTDTQYF | TGCAGCGTTGTATCGGACAGCGACACAGATACGCAGTATTTT
TRBJ2-1 | TRBV4-1 | - | CASSQDDSNEQFF | TGCGCCAGCAGCCAAGACGACAGCAATGAGCAGTTCTTC
TRBJ2-3 | TRBV5-1 | TRBD2 | CASSLTSGGAPSTDTQYF | TGCGCCAGCAGCTTGACTAGCGGGGGGGCCCCGTCCACAGATACGCAGTATTTT
TRBJ1-2 | TRBV4-3 | - | CASSPSTGGYTF | TGCGCCAGCAGCCCCTCCACTGGAGGCTACACCTTC